The sequence of this T cell receptor (beta chain) was determined in a study of blood T cell repertoires in COVID-19. Looking at the study overall: Material from acute and convalescent COVID-19 was sourced from the United States, Italy and Spain. PBMCs, B-cell-depleted T cells, or T cells provided the cDNA or gDNA that made up the material.

Original handling: Amplification of reference gene primers provided the estimated nucleated cell counts. Here immunoSEQ multiplex PCR was the method, and the copy in TCRdb shows in-frame clones only, minus some. V, J and clone size are those of that table, while D and trimming were read from the DNA. The sample yields around 71,000 clones, about 80% seen once. V gave up 2 bases and J gave up 0 bases, with 7 bases separating them. From germline, CDR1 is MDHEN and CDR2 SYDVKM. This CDR3 is 14 amino acids long. The chain employs TRBV28 and TRBJ1-2; tentatively, D is TRBD1 (5 bases). This TCR was recovered from a man between 65 and 79 years old with acute or convalescent COVID-19. The sample consisted of peripheral blood. The CDR3 DNA reads TGTGCCAGCAGTTTAGGGGCTTCTAACTATGGCTACACCTTC. Encoded protein: CASSLGASNYGYTF.